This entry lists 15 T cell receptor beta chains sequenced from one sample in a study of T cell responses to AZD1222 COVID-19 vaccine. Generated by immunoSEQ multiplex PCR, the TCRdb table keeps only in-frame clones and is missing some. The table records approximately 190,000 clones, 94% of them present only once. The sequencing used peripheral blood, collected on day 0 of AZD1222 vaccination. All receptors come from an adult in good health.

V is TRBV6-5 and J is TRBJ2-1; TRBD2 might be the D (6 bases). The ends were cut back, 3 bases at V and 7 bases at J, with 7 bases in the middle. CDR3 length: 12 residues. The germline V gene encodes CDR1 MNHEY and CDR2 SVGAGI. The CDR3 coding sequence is TGTGCCAGCAGTTATGGGAGGAATGAGCAGTTCTTC. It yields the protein CASSYGRNEQFF.

Here the CDR3 reads CASSSRDYLREQFF. CDR3 nucleotide sequence: TGTGCCAGCAGCTCCCGGGACTACCTACGGGAGCAGTTCTTC. The V and J genes are TRBV5-4 and TRBJ2-1; TRBD2 agrees at 7 bases. The germline CDR1 and CDR2 sequences are SGHNT and YYREEE (reference sequence). The CDR3 is made up of 14 amino acids. Germline trimming cut 3 bases from V and 10 bases from J; bases unmatched to any gene: 10.

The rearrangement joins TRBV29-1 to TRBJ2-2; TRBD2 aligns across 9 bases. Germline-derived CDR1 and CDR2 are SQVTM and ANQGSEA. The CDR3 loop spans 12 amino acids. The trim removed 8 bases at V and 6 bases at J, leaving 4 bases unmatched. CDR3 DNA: TGCAGCTGCGGGGGGGCTTCCGGGGAGCTGTTTTTT. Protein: CSCGGASGELFF.

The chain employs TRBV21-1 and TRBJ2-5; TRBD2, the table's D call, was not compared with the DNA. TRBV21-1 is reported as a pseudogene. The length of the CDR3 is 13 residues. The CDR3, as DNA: TGTGCCAGCAAGGCCAGACCGGGGGAGACCCAGTACTTC. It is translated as CASKARPGETQYF.

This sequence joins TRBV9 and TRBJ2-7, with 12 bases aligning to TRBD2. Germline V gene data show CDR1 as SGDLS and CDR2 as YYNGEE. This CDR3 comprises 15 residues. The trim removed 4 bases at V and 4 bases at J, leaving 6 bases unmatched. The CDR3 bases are TGTGCCAGCAGCCCCCCGACTAGCGGGAGATACGAGCAGTACTTC. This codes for CASSPPTSGRYEQYF.

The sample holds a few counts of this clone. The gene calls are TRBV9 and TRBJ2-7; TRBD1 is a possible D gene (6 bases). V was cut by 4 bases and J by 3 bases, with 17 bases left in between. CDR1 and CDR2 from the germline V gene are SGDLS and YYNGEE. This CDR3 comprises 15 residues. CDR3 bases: TGTGCCAGCAGCCCGAGTGGACAGCGAGGCTACGAGCAGTACTTC. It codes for CASSPSGQRGYEQYF.

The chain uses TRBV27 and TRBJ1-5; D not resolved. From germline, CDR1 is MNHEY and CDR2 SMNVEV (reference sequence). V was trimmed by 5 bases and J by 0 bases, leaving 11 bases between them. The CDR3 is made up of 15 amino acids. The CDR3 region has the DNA TGTGCCAGCAGTCCCCGAGGAGATAGCAATCAGCCCCAGCATTTT. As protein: CASSPRGDSNQPQHF.

The DNA of the CDR3 is TGTGCCAGCAGCCGACCCCGGACAGGAGTCTCCTACGAGCAGTACTTC. Encoded protein: CASSRPRTGVSYEQYF. The V call is TRBV28, the J call TRBJ2-7; 7 bases map to TRBD1. The ends lost 6 bases at V and 0 bases at J; junction bases unmatched: 11. In germline, CDR1 is MDHEN, CDR2 SYDVKM. This CDR3 is built from 16 residues.

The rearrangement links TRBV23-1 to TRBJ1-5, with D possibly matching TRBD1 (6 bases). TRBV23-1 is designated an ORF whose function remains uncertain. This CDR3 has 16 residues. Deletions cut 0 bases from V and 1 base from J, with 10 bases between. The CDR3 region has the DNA TGCGCCAGCAGTCAATCGGAGGGGGGGAGCAATCAGCCCCAGCATTTT. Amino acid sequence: CASSQSEGGSNQPQHF.

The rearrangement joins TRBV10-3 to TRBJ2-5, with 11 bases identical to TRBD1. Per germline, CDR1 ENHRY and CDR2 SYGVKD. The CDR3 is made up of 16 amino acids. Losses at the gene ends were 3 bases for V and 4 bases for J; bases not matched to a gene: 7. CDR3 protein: CAISDPPGQGGETQYF. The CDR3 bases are TGTGCCATCAGTGATCCCCCGGGACAGGGGGGAGAGACCCAGTACTTC.

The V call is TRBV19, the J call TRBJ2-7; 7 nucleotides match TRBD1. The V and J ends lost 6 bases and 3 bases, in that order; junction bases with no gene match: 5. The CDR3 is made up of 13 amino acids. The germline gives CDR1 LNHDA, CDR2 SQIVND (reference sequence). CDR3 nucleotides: TGTGCCAGTAGCGGGACAGTAGACTACGAGCAGTACTTC. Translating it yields CASSGTVDYEQYF.

The CDR3 nucleotides read TGCGCCAGCAGCAGCCTAGCGGACAATGAGCAGTTCTTC. It translates to CASSSLADNEQFF. The chain joins TRBV5-1 to TRBJ2-1; 7 nucleotides align to TRBD2. This CDR3 comprises 13 residues. Germline V gene sequence: CDR1 SGHRS, CDR2 YFSETQ. The trim removed 4 bases at V and 5 bases at J, leaving 3 bases unmatched.

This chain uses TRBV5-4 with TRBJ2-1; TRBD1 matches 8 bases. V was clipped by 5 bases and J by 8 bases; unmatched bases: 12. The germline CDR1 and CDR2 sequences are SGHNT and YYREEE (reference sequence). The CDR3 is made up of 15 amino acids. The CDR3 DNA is TGTGCCAGCAGTAGACAGGGGCCCATGGGAGATGAGCAGTTCTTC. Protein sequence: CASSRQGPMGDEQFF.

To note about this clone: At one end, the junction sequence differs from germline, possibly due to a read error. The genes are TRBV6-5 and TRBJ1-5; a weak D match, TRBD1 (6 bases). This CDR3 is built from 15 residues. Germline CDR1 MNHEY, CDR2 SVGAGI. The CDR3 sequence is CASSYNSGGKQPQHF. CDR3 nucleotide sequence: TGTGCCAGCAGTTACAATTCGGGGGGCAAACAGCCCCAGCATTTT.

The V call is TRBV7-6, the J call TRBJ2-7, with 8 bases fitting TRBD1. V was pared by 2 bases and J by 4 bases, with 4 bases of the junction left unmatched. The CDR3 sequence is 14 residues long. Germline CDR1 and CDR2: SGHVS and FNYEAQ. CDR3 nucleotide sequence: TGTGCCAGCAGCTTAACAGGGGGGTTTTACGAGCAGTACTTC. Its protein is CASSLTGGFYEQYF.